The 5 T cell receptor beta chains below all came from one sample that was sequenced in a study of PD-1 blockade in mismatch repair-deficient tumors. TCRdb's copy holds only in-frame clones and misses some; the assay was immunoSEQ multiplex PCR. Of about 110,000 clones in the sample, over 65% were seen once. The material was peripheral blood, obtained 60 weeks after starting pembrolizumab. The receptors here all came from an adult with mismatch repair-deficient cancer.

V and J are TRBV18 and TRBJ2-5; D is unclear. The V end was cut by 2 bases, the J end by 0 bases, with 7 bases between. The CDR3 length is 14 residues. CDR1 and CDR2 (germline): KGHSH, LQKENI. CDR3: CASSPRVDQETQYF. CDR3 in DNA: TGTGCCAGCTCACCAAGGGTCGACCAAGAGACCCAGTACTTC.

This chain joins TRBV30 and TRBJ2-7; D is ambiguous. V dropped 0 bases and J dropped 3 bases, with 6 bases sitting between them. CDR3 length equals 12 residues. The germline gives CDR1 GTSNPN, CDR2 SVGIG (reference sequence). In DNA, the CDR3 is TGTGCCTGGAGTGTAGGAGTCTACGAGCAGTACTTC. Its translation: CAWSVGVYEQYF.

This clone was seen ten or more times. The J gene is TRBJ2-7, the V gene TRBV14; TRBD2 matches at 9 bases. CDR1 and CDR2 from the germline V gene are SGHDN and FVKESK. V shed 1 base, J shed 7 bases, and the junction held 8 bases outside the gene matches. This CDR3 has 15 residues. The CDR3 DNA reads TGTGCCAGCAGCCAAGGTCTAGCGGGGTTCGGGGAGCAGTACTTC. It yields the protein CASSQGLAGFGEQYF.

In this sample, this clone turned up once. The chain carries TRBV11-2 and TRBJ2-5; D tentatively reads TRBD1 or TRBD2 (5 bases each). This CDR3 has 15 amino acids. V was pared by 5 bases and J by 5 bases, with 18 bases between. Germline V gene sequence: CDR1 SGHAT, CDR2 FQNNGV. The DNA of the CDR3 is TGTGCCAGCAGCCAGAGGAAGGGACGAGAGGAGACCCAGTACTTC. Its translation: CASSQRKGREETQYF. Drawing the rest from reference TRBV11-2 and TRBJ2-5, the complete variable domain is EAGVAQSPRYKIIEKRQSVAFWCNPISGHATLYWYQQILGQGPKLLIQFQNNGVVDDSQLPKDRFSAERLKGVDSTLKIQPAKLEDSAVYLCASSQRKGREETQYFGPGTRLLVL.

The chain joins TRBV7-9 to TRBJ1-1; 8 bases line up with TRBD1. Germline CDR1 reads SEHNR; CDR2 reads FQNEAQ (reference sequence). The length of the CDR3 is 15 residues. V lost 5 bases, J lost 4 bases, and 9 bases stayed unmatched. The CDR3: CASSPQGAVSTEAFF. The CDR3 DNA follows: TGTGCCAGCAGCCCCCAGGGGGCGGTGTCCACTGAAGCTTTCTTT. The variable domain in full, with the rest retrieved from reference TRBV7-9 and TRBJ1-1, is DTGVSQNPRHKITKRGQNVTFRCDPISEHNRLYWYRQTLGQGPEFLTYFQNEAQLEKSRLLSDRFSAERPKGSFSTLEIQRTEQGDSAMYLCASSPQGAVSTEAFFGQGTRLTVV.